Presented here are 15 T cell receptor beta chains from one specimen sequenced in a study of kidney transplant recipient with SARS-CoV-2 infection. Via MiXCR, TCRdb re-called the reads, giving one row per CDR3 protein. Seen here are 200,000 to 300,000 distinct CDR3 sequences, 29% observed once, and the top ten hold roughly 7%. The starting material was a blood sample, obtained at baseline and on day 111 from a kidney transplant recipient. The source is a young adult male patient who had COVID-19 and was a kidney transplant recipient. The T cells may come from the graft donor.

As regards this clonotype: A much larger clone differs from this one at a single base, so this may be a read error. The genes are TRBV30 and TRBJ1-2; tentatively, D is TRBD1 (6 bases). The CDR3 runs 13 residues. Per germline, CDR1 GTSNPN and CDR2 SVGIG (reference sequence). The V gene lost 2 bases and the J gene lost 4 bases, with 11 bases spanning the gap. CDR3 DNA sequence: TGTGCCTGGAGTCAGGACAGACCCTATGGCTACACCTTC. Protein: CAWSQDRPYGYTF.

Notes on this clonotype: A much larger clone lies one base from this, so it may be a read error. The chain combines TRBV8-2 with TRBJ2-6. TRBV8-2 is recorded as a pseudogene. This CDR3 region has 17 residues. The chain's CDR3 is CGRLIRITQSRADVLTF. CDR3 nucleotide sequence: TGTGGCAGACTAATTAGGATAACACAAAGTCGGGCCGACGTCCTGACTTTC.

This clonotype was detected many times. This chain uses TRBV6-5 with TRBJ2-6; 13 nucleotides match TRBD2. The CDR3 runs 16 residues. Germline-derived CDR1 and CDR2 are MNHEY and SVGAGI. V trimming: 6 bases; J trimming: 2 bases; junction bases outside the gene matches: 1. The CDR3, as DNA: TGTGCCAGCAGACTAGCGGGAGGGGCTGGGGCCAACGTCCTGACTTTC. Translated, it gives CASRLAGGAGANVLTF.

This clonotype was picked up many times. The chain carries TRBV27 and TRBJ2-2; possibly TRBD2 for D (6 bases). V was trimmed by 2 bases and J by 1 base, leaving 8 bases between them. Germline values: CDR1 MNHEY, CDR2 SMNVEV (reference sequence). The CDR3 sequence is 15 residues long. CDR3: CASSLRGRNTGELFF. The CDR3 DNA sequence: TGTGCCAGCAGTTTACGGGGGAGGAACACCGGGGAGCTGTTTTTT.

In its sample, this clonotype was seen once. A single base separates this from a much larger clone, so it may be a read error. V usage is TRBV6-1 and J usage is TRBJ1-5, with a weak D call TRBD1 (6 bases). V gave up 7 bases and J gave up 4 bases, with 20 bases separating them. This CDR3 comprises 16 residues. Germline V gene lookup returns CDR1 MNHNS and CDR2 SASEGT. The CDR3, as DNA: TGTGCCAGCATAGGCAGGGGCCGAGGGGGGAATCAGCCCCAGCATTTT. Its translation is CASIGRGRGGNQPQHF.

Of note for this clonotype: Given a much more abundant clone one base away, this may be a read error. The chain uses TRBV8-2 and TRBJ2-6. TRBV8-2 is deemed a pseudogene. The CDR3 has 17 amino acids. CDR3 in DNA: TGTGGCAAGCAGCTCAGGATAACACAAAGTCGGGCCAACGCCCTGACTTTC. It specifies CGKQLRITQSRANALTF.

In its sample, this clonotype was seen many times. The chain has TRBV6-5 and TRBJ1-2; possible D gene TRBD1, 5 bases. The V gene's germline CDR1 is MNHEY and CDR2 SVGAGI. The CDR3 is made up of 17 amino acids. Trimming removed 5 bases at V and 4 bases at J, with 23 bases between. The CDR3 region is CASSSRVECRKTYGYTF. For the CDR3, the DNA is TGTGCCAGCAGTAGCAGGGTGGAATGTAGAAAGACCTATGGCTACACCTTC.

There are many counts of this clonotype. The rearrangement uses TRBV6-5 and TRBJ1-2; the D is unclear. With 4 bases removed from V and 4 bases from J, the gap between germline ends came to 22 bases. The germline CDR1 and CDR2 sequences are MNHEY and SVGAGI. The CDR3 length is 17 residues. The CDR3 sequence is CASSWKEECRKTYGYTF. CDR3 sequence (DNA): TGTGCCAGCAGTTGGAAGGAGGAATGTAGAAAGACCTATGGCTACACCTTC.

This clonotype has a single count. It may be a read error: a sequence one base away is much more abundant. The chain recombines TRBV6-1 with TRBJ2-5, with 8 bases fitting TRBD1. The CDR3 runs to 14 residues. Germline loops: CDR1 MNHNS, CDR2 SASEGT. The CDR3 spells CASSTGGSQETQHF. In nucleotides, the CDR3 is TGTGCCAGCAGTACAGGGGGTAGCCAAGAGACCCAGCACTTC.

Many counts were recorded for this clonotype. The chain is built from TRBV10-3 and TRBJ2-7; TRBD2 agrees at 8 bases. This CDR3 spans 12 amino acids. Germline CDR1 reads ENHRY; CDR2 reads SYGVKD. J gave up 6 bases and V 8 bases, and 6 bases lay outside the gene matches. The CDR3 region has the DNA TGTGCCATCGAAGCGGGAGATGGCGAGCAGTACTTC. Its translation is CAIEAGDGEQYF.

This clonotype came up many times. The CDR3 loop reads CASIGPKTDGYTF. CDR3 sequence (DNA): TGTGCCAGCATTGGACCGAAAACTGATGGCTACACCTTC. V is TRBV6-5 and J is TRBJ1-2; D is undetermined. CDR1 is MNHEY and CDR2 is SVGAGI in the germline V gene. V dropped 7 bases and J dropped 6 bases, with 15 bases sitting between them. CDR3 length: 13 residues.

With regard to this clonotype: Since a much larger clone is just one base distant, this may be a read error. CDR3 DNA: TGTGCCTGGACCTCGGGACTAGCGGGATTAACAGGCTCCTACGAGCAGTACGTC. This gives the protein CAWTSGLAGLTGSYEQYV. V is TRBV19 and J is TRBJ2-7; 13 nucleotides agree with TRBD2. The CDR3 is 18 amino acids. The ends lost 11 bases at V and 0 bases at J; junction bases unmatched: 16. Germline V CDR1 and CDR2: LNHDA, SQIVND (reference sequence).

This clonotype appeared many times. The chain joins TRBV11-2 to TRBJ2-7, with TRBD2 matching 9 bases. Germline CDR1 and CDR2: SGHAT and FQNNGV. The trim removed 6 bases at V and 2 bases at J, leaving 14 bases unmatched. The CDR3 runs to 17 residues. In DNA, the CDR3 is TGTGCCAGCAGTCAAACGGTCGCGGCTAGCGGGACCTACGAGCAGTACTTC. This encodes CASSQTVAASGTYEQYF.

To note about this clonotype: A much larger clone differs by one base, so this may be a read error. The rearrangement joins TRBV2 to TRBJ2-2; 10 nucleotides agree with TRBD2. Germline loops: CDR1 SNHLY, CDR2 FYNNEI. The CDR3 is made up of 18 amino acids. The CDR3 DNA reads TGTGCCAGCAGTGAAACGCGGCTAGCGGGAGTCCGATCCGGGGAGCTGGTTTTT. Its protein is CASSETRLAGVRSGELVF.

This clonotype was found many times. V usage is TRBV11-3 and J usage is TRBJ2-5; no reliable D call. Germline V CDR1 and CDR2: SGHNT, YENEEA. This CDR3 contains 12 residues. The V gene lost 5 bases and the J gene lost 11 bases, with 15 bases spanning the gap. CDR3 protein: CASSPRPGEQYF. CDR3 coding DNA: TGTGCCAGCAGCCCCCGGCCGGGTGAGCAGTACTTC.